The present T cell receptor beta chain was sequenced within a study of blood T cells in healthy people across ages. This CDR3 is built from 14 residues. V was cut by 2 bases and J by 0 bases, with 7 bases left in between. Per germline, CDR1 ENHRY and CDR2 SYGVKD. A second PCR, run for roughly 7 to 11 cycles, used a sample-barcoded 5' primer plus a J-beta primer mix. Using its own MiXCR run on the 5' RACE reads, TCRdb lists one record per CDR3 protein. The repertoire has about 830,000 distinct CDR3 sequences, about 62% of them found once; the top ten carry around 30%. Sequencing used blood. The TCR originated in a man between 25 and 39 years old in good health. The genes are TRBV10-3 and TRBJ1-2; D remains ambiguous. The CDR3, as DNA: TGTGCCATCAGTGAGAGGGTAGCTAACTATGGCTACACCTTC. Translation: CAISERVANYGYTF.